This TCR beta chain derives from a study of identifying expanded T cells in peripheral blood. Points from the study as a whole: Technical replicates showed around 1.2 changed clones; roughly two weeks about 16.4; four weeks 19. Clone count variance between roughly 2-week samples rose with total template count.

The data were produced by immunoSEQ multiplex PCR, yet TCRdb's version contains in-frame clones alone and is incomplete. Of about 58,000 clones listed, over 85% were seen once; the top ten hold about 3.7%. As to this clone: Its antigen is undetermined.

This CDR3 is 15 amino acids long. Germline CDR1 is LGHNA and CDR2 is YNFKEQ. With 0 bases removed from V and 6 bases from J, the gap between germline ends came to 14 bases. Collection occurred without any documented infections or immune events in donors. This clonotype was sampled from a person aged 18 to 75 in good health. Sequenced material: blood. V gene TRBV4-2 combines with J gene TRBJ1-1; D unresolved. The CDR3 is CASSQDYQARAEAFF. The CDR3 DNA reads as TGTGCCAGCAGCCAAGATTATCAAGCAAGGGCTGAAGCTTTCTTT.